The rows below give T cell receptor beta chains drawn from one sample of a study of control samples from healthy donors and cancer patients. Some clones are missing from TCRdb's copy, which holds only in-frame ones; the method was immunoSEQ multiplex PCR. The data show around 110,000 clones, about 93% seen once. Sequenced input: blood. All receptors come from a young man in good health. CDR3s leave out the opening cysteine and the closing phenylalanine or tryptophan.

j_gene: TRBJ1-5
v_gene: TRBV9
CDR3aa: ASSVGGSSNQPQH

j_gene: TRBJ1-6
v_gene: TRBV15
CDR3aa: ATSRDKKLADTLILH

j_gene: TRBJ2-7
v_gene: TRBV5-4
CDR3aa: ASSFRSAGAEQY

j_gene: TRBJ1-1
v_gene: TRBV6-4
CDR3aa: ARGTEAF

j_gene: TRBJ2-5
v_gene: TRBV10-2
CDR3aa: ASLQGAQETQY

j_gene: TRBJ1-3
v_gene: TRBV10-3
CDR3aa: AIRDSNSGNTIY

j_gene: TRBJ1-3
v_gene: TRBV9
CDR3aa: ASSVDRGPSGNTIY

j_gene: TRBJ1-2
v_gene: TRBV12-5
CDR3aa: ASGPLGQGGDRYT

j_gene: TRBJ2-3
v_gene: TRBV7-2
CDR3aa: ASSLWTSADTQY

j_gene: TRBJ1-1
v_gene: TRBV6-5
CDR3aa: ASSSLPGGTEAF

j_gene: TRBJ1-2
v_gene: TRBV27
CDR3aa: ASSLHGRDGYT

j_gene: TRBJ1-2
v_gene: TRBV2
CDR3aa: ASKGQDHYGYT

j_gene: TRBJ2-7
v_gene: TRBV5-6
CDR3aa: ASSLGAPNYEQY

j_gene: TRBJ1-1
v_gene: TRBV25-1
CDR3aa: ASTTSGVRDTEAF

j_gene: TRBJ2-5
v_gene: TRBV3-1/TRBV3-2
CDR3aa: ASSLTDWEETQY

j_gene: TRBJ1-1
v_gene: TRBV28
CDR3aa: ASPGNTAVQGNWMNTEAF

j_gene: TRBJ2-5
v_gene: TRBV19
CDR3aa: ASRRQPLGETQY

j_gene: TRBJ1-2
v_gene: TRBV6-5
CDR3aa: ASSSESTNYGYT

j_gene: TRBJ1-5
v_gene: TRBV4-1
CDR3aa: ASSLGPFSNQPQH

j_gene: TRBJ1-3
v_gene: TRBV28
CDR3aa: ASSLEGHRTSGNTIY

j_gene: TRBJ2-5
v_gene: TRBV6-5
CDR3aa: ASVRDVRYQETQY

j_gene: TRBJ2-5
v_gene: TRBV7-6
CDR3aa: ASSLRATQETQY

j_gene: TRBJ1-1
v_gene: TRBV15
CDR3aa: ATSRARFNTEAF

j_gene: TRBJ1-2
v_gene: TRBV6-5
CDR3aa: ASSLGGRADGYT

j_gene: TRBJ2-2
v_gene: TRBV9
CDR3aa: ASSARAGGRTGELF

j_gene: TRBJ1-2
v_gene: TRBV5-6
CDR3aa: ASSISGTPVRGYT

j_gene: TRBJ1-2
v_gene: TRBV9
CDR3aa: ASSVGTPYGYT

j_gene: TRBJ2-3
v_gene: TRBV6-5
CDR3aa: ASSYSDRGGKDTQY

j_gene: TRBJ1-3
v_gene: TRBV14
CDR3aa: ASSPPGNTIY

j_gene: TRBJ1-2
v_gene: TRBV28
CDR3aa: ASRRGPGYT

j_gene: TRBJ2-1
v_gene: TRBV24-1
CDR3aa: ATSDLVYTGIDEQF

j_gene: TRBJ1-4
v_gene: TRBV6-5
CDR3aa: ASASWGEKLF

j_gene: TRBJ1-4
v_gene: TRBV29-1
CDR3aa: SVEQGLGEKLF

j_gene: TRBJ1-1
v_gene: TRBV7-9
CDR3aa: ASSFLRDRATF

j_gene: TRBJ1-1
v_gene: TRBV6-5
CDR3aa: ASSWTVNTEAF

j_gene: TRBJ1-1
v_gene: TRBV12-3/TRBV12-4
CDR3aa: ASSPWGAVEAF

j_gene: TRBJ2-7
v_gene: TRBV27
CDR3aa: ASSFQGVLSYEQY

j_gene: TRBJ2-6
v_gene: TRBV19
CDR3aa: ASTPTWERVGANVLT

j_gene: TRBJ1-2
v_gene: TRBV5-5
CDR3aa: ASSLGGIFRTNYGYT

j_gene: TRBJ1-2
v_gene: TRBV19
CDR3aa: ASSDPGYYGYT

j_gene: TRBJ1-1
v_gene: TRBV27
CDR3aa: ASSFVDRLNTEAF

j_gene: TRBJ1-5
v_gene: TRBV27
CDR3aa: ASSLSGGVNQPQH

j_gene: TRBJ1-5
v_gene: TRBV9
CDR3aa: ASKADRDSNQPQH

j_gene: TRBJ1-5
v_gene: TRBV19
CDR3aa: ASSMSGQGNQPQH

j_gene: TRBJ1-2
v_gene: TRBV19
CDR3aa: ASSRDYGYT

j_gene: TRBJ1-2
v_gene: TRBV19
CDR3aa: ASSYLIRDTGSNYGYT

j_gene: TRBJ2-1
v_gene: TRBV6-5
CDR3aa: ASTSGGGLNEQF

j_gene: TRBJ2-1
v_gene: TRBV6-1
CDR3aa: ASTQGGVNEQF

j_gene: TRBJ1-1
v_gene: TRBV10-3
CDR3aa: AIGRGGDTEAF

j_gene: TRBJ2-3
v_gene: TRBV9
CDR3aa: ASSVGGATSSTDTQY